Below, 30 T cell receptor beta chains from the same sample are listed, as sequenced in a study of shared clonotypes between healthy human individuals. Sequencing used immunoSEQ multiplex PCR; TCRdb keeps in-frame clones, though not all of them. The data contain roughly 1,100,000 clones, around 75% of them singletons. Specimen: memory CD4+ T cells sorted from blood. The subset was: CD45RA-negative fraction. The receptors derive from a man aged 18 to 35 in good health.

There are a few counts of this clone. This chain links TRBV27 with TRBJ1-6, with TRBD1 identical over 7 bases. There are 12 residues in the CDR3. Trimming removed 10 bases from V and 7 bases from J; junction bases left unmatched: 4. In germline, CDR1 is MNHEY, CDR2 SMNVEV (reference sequence). Here the CDR3 DNA reads TGTGCCACCGGACAGGTGAATTCACCCCTCCACTTT. It yields the protein CATGQVNSPLHF.

The V and J genes are TRBV20-1 and TRBJ1-1, with D possibly being TRBD1 (6 bases). The germline V gene encodes CDR1 DFQATT and CDR2 SNEGSKA (reference sequence). CDR3 length equals 11 residues. The CDR3 DNA sequence: TGCAGCACGAGGAGGGGGACTGAAGCTTTCTTT. It is translated as CSTRRGTEAFF.

Notes on this clone: Other DNA sequences in this sample translate to the same CDR3. This chain joins TRBV19 and TRBJ1-1; D perhaps matches TRBD1 (5 bases). V lost 6 bases and J 1 base, leaving 9 bases between the germline ends. This CDR3 contains 13 residues. Germline lookup yields CDR1 LNHDA and CDR2 SQIVND (reference sequence). Here the CDR3 reads CASRGRGNTEAFF. CDR3 in DNA: TGTGCCAGTAGGGGGCGAGGGAACACTGAAGCTTTCTTT.

This chain uses TRBV6-6 with TRBJ1-2; unclear D gene. The CDR3 is 14 residues long. The germline V gene encodes CDR1 MNHNY and CDR2 SVGAGI (reference sequence). Trimming cost V 0 bases and J 0 bases, with 5 bases left between them. The CDR3 sequence: CASSYSTANYGYTF. CDR3 in DNA: TGTGCCAGCAGTTACTCTACAGCTAACTATGGCTACACCTTC.

This clone was detected only a few times. The gene calls are TRBV25-1 and TRBJ2-7, with D perhaps TRBD2 (7 bases). The CDR3 is 15 amino acids. CDR1 is MGHDK and CDR2 is SYGVNS in the germline V gene. The V and J ends lost 2 bases and 1 base respectively, with 12 bases between them. The CDR3 spells CASSEPGGASYEQYF. The CDR3 DNA follows: TGTGCCAGCAGTGAACCGGGGGGCGCTTCCTACGAGCAGTACTTC.

This clone was observed a few times. The chain links TRBV27 to TRBJ2-7, with a possible D match to TRBD1 (6 bases). V dropped 3 bases and J dropped 2 bases, with 14 bases sitting between them. CDR1 and CDR2 from the germline V gene are MNHEY and SMNVEV (reference sequence). This CDR3 is built from 15 residues. In DNA form, the CDR3 reads TGTGCCAGCAGTTTCCGTCCGGGACAAACCTACGAGCAGTACTTC. Translated: CASSFRPGQTYEQYF.

This clone was seen more than once but under ten times. The rearrangement joins TRBV11-3 to TRBJ2-3, with a tentative D call TRBD2 (5 bases). The V gene lost 2 bases and the J gene lost 4 bases, with 7 bases spanning the gap. This CDR3 comprises 13 residues. Germline V lookup: CDR1 SGHNT, CDR2 YENEEA. This CDR3 reads CASSLNGADTQYF. In nucleotides, the CDR3 is TGTGCCAGCAGCTTAAACGGGGCAGATACGCAGTATTTT.

V is TRBV5-1 and J is TRBJ1-1, with 12 bases matching TRBD1. The CDR3 loop spans 15 amino acids. The ends lost 4 bases at V and 4 bases at J; junction bases unmatched: 5. In germline, CDR1 is SGHRS, CDR2 YFSETQ. The CDR3, as DNA: TGCGCCAGCAGCGGGGGACAGGGGGCGGCCACTGAAGCTTTCTTT. This gives the protein CASSGGQGAATEAFF. Filled out from reference TRBV5-1 and TRBJ1-1, the complete variable domain reads KAGVTQTPRYLIKTRGQQVTLSCSPISGHRSVSWYQQTPGQGLQFLFEYFSETQRNKGNFPGRFSGRQFSNSRSEMNVSTLELGDSALYLCASSGGQGAATEAFFGQGTRLTVV.

This clone was picked up a small number of times. Here the CDR3 DNA reads TGTGCCAGCAGTGAGCGCTTGTCTTCCGCCTCACCCCTCCACTTT. Its translation is CASSERLSSASPLHF. The chain has TRBV6-1 and TRBJ1-6; D is undetermined. The CDR3 has 15 amino acids. CDR1 is MNHNS and CDR2 is SASEGT in the germline V gene. The V end was cut by 3 bases, the J end by 10 bases, with 16 bases between.

V usage is TRBV19 and J usage is TRBJ2-1; 10 bases align to TRBD1. Looked up from germline, CDR1 is LNHDA and CDR2 is SQIVND (reference sequence). This CDR3 has 15 amino acids. V trimming: 6 bases; J trimming: 8 bases; junction bases outside the gene matches: 10. CDR3 DNA sequence: TGTGCCAGTAGCCGTCCGGGACAGGGGACGGATGAGCAGTTCTTC. Its translation is CASSRPGQGTDEQFF.

The rearrangement uses TRBV10-3 and TRBJ2-3; possibly TRBD2 for D (6 bases). Germline assignment: CDR1 ENHRY and CDR2 SYGVKD. CDR3 length equals 12 residues. Trimming took 9 bases from V and 4 from J, leaving 11 bases between them. Written as DNA, the CDR3 is TGTGCCATGCGGGGAGCCGCAGATACGCAGTATTTT. Translating gives CAMRGAADTQYF.

The chain combines TRBV11-2 with TRBJ1-2; no firm D call. V was cut by 5 bases and J by 5 bases, with 12 bases left in between. CDR3 size: 13 residues. Germline CDR1 SGHAT, CDR2 FQNNGV. The CDR3: CASSPPGLYGYTF. CDR3 DNA sequence: TGTGCCAGCAGCCCCCCAGGTTTATATGGCTACACCTTC. Full variable domain (outside the CDR3, taken from reference TRBV11-2 and TRBJ1-2): EAGVAQSPRYKIIEKRQSVAFWCNPISGHATLYWYQQILGQGPKLLIQFQNNGVVDDSQLPKDRFSAERLKGVDSTLKIQPAKLEDSAVYLCASSPPGLYGYTFGSGTRLTVV.

This clone was counted a few times. V is TRBV27 and J is TRBJ2-3; D unclear. Looked up from germline, CDR1 is MNHEY and CDR2 is SMNVEV (reference sequence). The CDR3 contains 12 residues. V was shortened by 4 bases and J by 4 bases, with 6 bases between the two germline ends. Here the CDR3 DNA reads TGTGCCAGCAGTTCCAAGTCAGATACGCAGTATTTT. It encodes CASSSKSDTQYF.

The V call is TRBV2, the J call TRBJ2-3, with 12 positions matching TRBD2. CDR3 length equals 18 residues. V lost 6 bases, J lost 1 base, and 11 bases stayed unmatched. CDR1 is SNHLY, CDR2 FYNNEI, per germline. CDR3 residues: CASRASALAGGGTDTQYF. CDR3 DNA: TGTGCCAGCAGGGCCTCCGCTCTAGCGGGAGGGGGCACAGATACGCAGTATTTT.

This chain joins TRBV30 and TRBJ2-5; 7 nucleotides match TRBD2. The CDR3 loop spans 13 amino acids. CDR1 is GTSNPN and CDR2 is SVGIG in the germline V gene (reference sequence). Losses at the gene ends were 8 bases for V and 1 base for J; bases not matched to a gene: 7. The CDR3 reads CAHGGRAQETQYF. CDR3 coding DNA: TGTGCCCACGGAGGGAGGGCCCAAGAGACCCAGTACTTC.

Here the CDR3 DNA reads TGTGCCAGCCGCCCGGGACAGGATAGAGCTTTCTTT. It translates to CASRPGQDRAFF. The chain combines TRBV28 with TRBJ1-1, with 8 bases fitting TRBD1. V lost 8 bases to trimming and J lost 10 bases; unmatched junction nucleotides: 9. Germline V gene data show CDR1 as MDHEN and CDR2 as SYDVKM. The CDR3 spans 12 residues.

As to this clone: The sample holds other DNA sequences that translate to the same CDR3. This chain uses TRBV5-1 with TRBJ2-5, with D tentatively TRBD1 (7 bases). Germline CDR1 and CDR2: SGHRS and YFSETQ. V gave up 0 bases and J gave up 5 bases, with 11 bases separating them. The CDR3 length is 14 residues. CDR3 sequence (DNA): TGCGCCAGCAGCTTGGGGAGGGGGCAGGAGACCCAGTACTTC. This encodes CASSLGRGQETQYF.

This clone was detected once. The chain uses TRBV6-1 and TRBJ1-1; D not certain. CDR3 size: 13 residues. Trimming took 2 bases from V and 1 from J, leaving 5 bases between them. CDR1 is MNHNS, CDR2 SASEGT, per germline. The CDR3 bases are TGTGCCAGCAGTGAATCCCGGAACACTGAAGCTTTCTTT. This codes for CASSESRNTEAFF.

J is TRBJ2-7 and V is TRBV11-2, with D maybe TRBD2 (5 bases). CDR1 and CDR2 from the germline V gene are SGHAT and FQNNGV. This CDR3 has 14 residues. V lost 0 bases and J lost 5, with 11 bases in between. The CDR3 nucleotides read TGTGCCAGCAGCTTAGATCGGGGTCTCCACGAGCAGTACTTC. Translation: CASSLDRGLHEQYF.

The V gene is TRBV5-1, the J gene TRBJ1-1; no clear D. From germline, CDR1 is SGHRS and CDR2 YFSETQ. There are 11 residues in the CDR3. Trimming pared 0 bases from V and 9 bases from J, leaving 6 bases between. The DNA of the CDR3 is TGCGCCAGCAGCTTGGAGTCAAAAGCTTTCTTT. The encoded protein is CASSLESKAFF.

This clone was counted only a few times. CDR3 amino acids: CASGRGMNTEAFF. The CDR3 bases are TGTGCCAGCGGCCGAGGGATGAACACTGAAGCTTTCTTT. The gene calls are TRBV25-1 and TRBJ1-1; D is unclear. V lost 8 bases, J lost 0 bases, and 10 bases lay in between. Germline CDR1 MGHDK, CDR2 SYGVNS. The CDR3 has 13 amino acids.

The V and J genes are TRBV5-1 and TRBJ2-5, with a possible D match to TRBD2 (6 bases). The length of the CDR3 is 15 residues. Germline CDR1 SGHRS, CDR2 YFSETQ. V lost 4 bases and J lost 3, with 16 bases in between. In nucleotides, the CDR3 is TGCGCCAGCAGCCCTCGGCGGGGAGGAGAAGAGACCCAGTACTTC. Translated, it gives CASSPRRGGEETQYF.

V gene TRBV11-2 combines with J gene TRBJ1-5; D is uncertain. The length of the CDR3 is 14 residues. With 5 bases removed from V and 7 bases from J, the gap between germline ends came to 15 bases. The germline V gene has CDR1 SGHAT and CDR2 FQNNGV. The CDR3 DNA is TGTGCCAGCAGCCCCAACCAGGACGGACAGCCCCAGCATTTT. Amino acids: CASSPNQDGQPQHF.

Ten or more counts support this clone. The chain links TRBV7-8 to TRBJ2-5; D possibly corresponds to TRBD1 (5 bases). The CDR3 has 14 residues. Germline V lookup: CDR1 SGHVS, CDR2 FQNEAQ. Deletions cut 5 bases from V and 2 bases from J, with 12 bases between. The DNA for the CDR3 is TGTGCCAGCAGCGCCTCAGGGTATCAAGAGACCCAGTACTTC. Translated: CASSASGYQETQYF.

V and J are TRBV11-3 and TRBJ1-5; the D is unclear. The CDR3 extends over 16 amino acids. The V end was cut by 3 bases, the J end by 1 base, with 13 bases between. Germline V gives CDR1 SGHNT, CDR2 YENEEA. This CDR3 is CASSLSGRESNQPQHF. CDR3 nucleotide sequence: TGTGCCAGCAGCTTGTCTGGACGCGAGAGCAATCAGCCCCAGCATTTT.

V and J are TRBV4-2 and TRBJ2-3; no clear D gene. CDR3 length equals 15 residues. CDR1 is LGHNA, CDR2 YNFKEQ, per germline. V was cut by 0 bases and J by 4 bases, with 11 bases left in between. The CDR3: CASSQDRLFADTQYF. The CDR3 nucleotides read TGTGCCAGCAGCCAAGATAGGCTCTTTGCAGATACGCAGTATTTT.

This chain links TRBV25-1 with TRBJ2-1; no reliable D call. The CDR3 extends over 17 amino acids. V shed 6 bases and J shed 1 base, with 19 bases lying between them. Per the germline V gene, CDR1 is MGHDK and CDR2 is SYGVNS. The CDR3 nucleotides read TGTGCCAGCAGGAGAGAAAAAGGACCCCCATCCTACAATGAGCAGTTCTTC. Amino acid sequence: CASRREKGPPSYNEQFF.

The chain combines TRBV7-9 with TRBJ2-2; D gene ambiguous. CDR3 length: 8 residues. Trimming removed 10 bases at V and 6 bases at J, with 0 bases between. Germline values: CDR1 SEHNR, CDR2 FQNEAQ (reference sequence). CDR3 nucleotides: TGTGCCACCGGGGAGCTGTTTTTT. Translation: CATGELFF.

CDR3 nucleotides: TGCGCCAGCAGCGTAAGACAGGGGACAGATACGCAGTATTTT. This codes for CASSVRQGTDTQYF. The gene calls are TRBV5-1 and TRBJ2-3; 8 bases align to TRBD1. Per the germline V gene, CDR1 is SGHRS and CDR2 is YFSETQ. There are 14 residues in the CDR3. V shed 4 bases, J shed 3 bases, and the junction held 4 bases outside the gene matches.

The chain is built from TRBV6-1 and TRBJ2-5, with 7 nucleotides matching TRBD1. The germline gives CDR1 MNHNS, CDR2 SASEGT. V lost 0 bases and J lost 4; bases outside the gene matches: 8. The CDR3 runs 16 residues. The DNA of the CDR3 is TGTGCCAGCAGTGAAGCGCGAGGGGGCATAGGAGAGACCCAGTACTTC. Translated: CASSEARGGIGETQYF.